This T cell receptor (beta chain) derives from a study of Tregs in tolerant kidney transplant recipients. Study observations and caveats: Biological reproducibility was not directly addressed in this study.

Unstimulated regulatory T cells (CD4+CD25+CD127-), CD4+CD25- non-regulatory cells, CD4 and CD8 cells were FACS-sorted from thawed PBMCs. The germline V and J ends were trimmed by 4 bases and 4 bases, with 10 bases remaining between them. The CDR3 covers 13 residues. Germline loops: CDR1 MGHRA, CDR2 YSYEKL. Notes on this clone: Antigen: not known.

Measured with immunoSEQ multiplex PCR; TCRdb has only the in-frame clones, and not every one. The sample contains about 240,000 clones, about 80% of which appear only once. The chain is built from TRBV4-1 and TRBJ1-2; D gene ambiguous. The sequence came from a human donor in good health. Sequenced: CD4+ T cells from blood. CDR3 protein: CASSPGQSYGYTF. CDR3 bases: TGCGCCAGCAGCCCCGGGCAGAGCTATGGCTACACCTTC.